This T cell receptor beta chain comes out of a study of a mutant IDH1 vaccine in newly diagnosed glioma. For the study at large: Treated patients showed a male proportion of approximately 62%, a female proportion of around 40%, and a mean age of 40.4 years. Before enrollment, patients got radiotherapy alone, temozolomide alone, or mostly the combination.

The V segment lost 3 bases and the J segment 7 bases; nucleotides outside the gene matches: 9. The CDR3 covers 14 residues. Germline V gene lookup returns CDR1 SGHRS and CDR2 YFSETQ. TCRdb keeps only in-frame clones here, not all; method: immunoSEQ multiplex PCR. The sample shows about 72,000 clones, approximately 84% of them seen only once. As to time point: week 35, safety follow-up. Each vaccine dose was 300 ug of mutant IDH1 20-mer peptide, with topical imiquimod. Eight vaccine doses were administered to patients at weeks 1, 3, 5, 7, 11, 15, 19 and 23. Each tumor in the donors was a new WHO grade 3 or 4 astrocytoma, IDH1-mutant and ATRX-lost. Comments on this clone: What it recognizes is unknown.

This chain links TRBV5-1 with TRBJ2-5; 7 bases line up with TRBD1. The TCR sequence derives from a man between 18 and 29 years old with glioma. The sequencing here drew on PBMCs, taken from a glioma patient whose treatment included an IDH1 peptide vaccine. DNA for the CDR3: TGCGCCAGCAGCTCCAGACAGGGATTGGGGACCCAGTACTTC. The encoded protein is CASSSRQGLGTQYF.